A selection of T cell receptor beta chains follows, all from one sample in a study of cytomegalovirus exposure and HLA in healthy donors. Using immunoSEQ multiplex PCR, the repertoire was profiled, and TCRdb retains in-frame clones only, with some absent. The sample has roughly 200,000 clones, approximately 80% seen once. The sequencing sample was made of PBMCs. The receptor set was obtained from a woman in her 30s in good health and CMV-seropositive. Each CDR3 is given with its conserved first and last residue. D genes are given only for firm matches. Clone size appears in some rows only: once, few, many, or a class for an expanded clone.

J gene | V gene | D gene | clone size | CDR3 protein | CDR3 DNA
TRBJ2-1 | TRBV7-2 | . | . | CASSYRLDNEQFF | TGTGCCAGCAGCTACCGGTTAGACAATGAGCAGTTCTTC
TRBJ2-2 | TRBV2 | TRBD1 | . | CASSPDRENTGELFF | TGTGCCAGCAGTCCTGACAGGGAGAACACCGGGGAGCTGTTTTTT
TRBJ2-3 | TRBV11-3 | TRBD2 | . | CASSTRLAGGPSDTQYF | TGTGCCAGCAGCACCCGACTAGCGGGAGGGCCCTCAGATACGCAGTATTTT
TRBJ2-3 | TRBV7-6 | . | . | CASSLTLADTDTQYF | TGTGCCAGCAGCTTAACCTTAGCAGACACAGATACGCAGTATTTT
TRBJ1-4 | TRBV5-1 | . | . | CASSGTGTGNEKLFF | TGCGCCAGCAGCGGAACAGGAACTGGGAATGAAAAACTGTTTTTT
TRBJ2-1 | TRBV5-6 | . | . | CASSLGGDEQFF | TGTGCCAGCAGCTTGGGGGGGGATGAGCAGTTCTTC
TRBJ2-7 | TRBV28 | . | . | CASSAFIRAPGVYEQYF | TGTGCCAGCAGTGCATTCATCAGGGCCCCGGGGGTGTACGAGCAGTACTTC
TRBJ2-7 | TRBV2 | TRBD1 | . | CASLRGTNYEQYF | TGTGCCAGCCTCAGGGGGACCAATTACGAGCAGTACTTC
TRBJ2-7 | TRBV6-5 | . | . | CASSRQGPSLYEQYF | TGTGCCAGCAGCCGCCAGGGTCCATCCCTCTACGAGCAGTACTTC
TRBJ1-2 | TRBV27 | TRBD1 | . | CASSFTGAGGYGYTF | TGTGCCAGCAGTTTCACAGGGGCAGGAGGCTATGGCTACACCTTC
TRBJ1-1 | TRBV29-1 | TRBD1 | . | CSGIRTGLNTEAFF | TGCAGCGGTATCCGGACAGGGTTGAACACTGAAGCTTTCTTT
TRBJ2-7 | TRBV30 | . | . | CAWSRQGSYEQYF | TGTGCCTGGAGTAGGCAGGGATCCTACGAGCAGTACTTC
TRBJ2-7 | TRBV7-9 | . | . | CASCPPAGHEQYF | TGTGCCAGCTGCCCCCCCGCAGGCCACGAGCAGTACTTC
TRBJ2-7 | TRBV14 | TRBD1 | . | CASSQGTGRGAEQYF | TGTGCCAGCAGCCAGGGGACAGGCCGCGGTGCCGAGCAGTACTTC
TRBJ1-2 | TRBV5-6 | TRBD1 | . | CASRGTGGYYGYTF | TGTGCCAGCAGAGGAACAGGGGGGTACTATGGCTACACCTTC
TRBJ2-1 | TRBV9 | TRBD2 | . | CASSSSGSSYNEQFF | TGTGCCAGCAGCTCGAGCGGGAGCTCCTACAATGAGCAGTTCTTC
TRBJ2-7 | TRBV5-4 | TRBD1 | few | CASSLSSGTGIYEQYF | TGTGCCAGCAGCTTAAGTTCCGGGACAGGTATCTACGAGCAGTACTTC
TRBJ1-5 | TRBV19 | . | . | CASSMGGSNSNQPQHF | TGTGCCAGTAGTATGGGAGGGAGTAATAGCAATCAGCCCCAGCATTTT
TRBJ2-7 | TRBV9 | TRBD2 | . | CASSVGGGPYEQYF | TGTGCCAGCAGCGTGGGGGGAGGGCCCTACGAGCAGTACTTC
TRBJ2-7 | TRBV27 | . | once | CASSPRLVGPYEQYF | TGTGCCAGCAGTCCTAGACTAGTTGGGCCGTACGAGCAGTACTTC
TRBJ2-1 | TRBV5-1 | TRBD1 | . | CASSREGGWVNEQFF | TGCGCCAGCTCTCGAGAAGGGGGCTGGGTCAATGAGCAGTTCTTC
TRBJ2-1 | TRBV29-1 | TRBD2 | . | CSEETSGRSEQFF | TGCAGCGAGGAGACTAGCGGGAGGTCTGAGCAGTTCTTC
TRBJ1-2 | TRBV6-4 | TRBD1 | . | CASKTGAGYTF | TGTGCCAGCAAGACAGGGGCCGGCTACACCTTC
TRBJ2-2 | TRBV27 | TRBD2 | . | CASKRQGLAGGPHANTGELFF | TGTGCCAGCAAACGCCAGGGACTAGCGGGAGGGCCGCATGCGAACACCGGGGAGCTGTTTTTT
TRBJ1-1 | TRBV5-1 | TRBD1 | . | CASSLGQSEAFF | TGCGCCAGCAGTCTGGGACAGTCTGAAGCTTTCTTT
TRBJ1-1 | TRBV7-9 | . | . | CASSLWGGENTEAFF | TGTGCCAGCAGCCTCTGGGGGGGGGAGAACACTGAAGCTTTCTTT
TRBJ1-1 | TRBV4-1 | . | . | CASSRYPDIQNTEAFF | TGCGCCAGCAGCCGTTACCCGGACATCCAGAACACTGAAGCTTTCTTT
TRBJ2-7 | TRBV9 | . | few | CASSAETDYEQYF | TGTGCCAGCAGCGCCGAGACTGACTACGAGCAGTACTTC
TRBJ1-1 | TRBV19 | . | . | CASSPGNTEAFF | TGTGCCAGTAGTCCAGGGAACACTGAAGCTTTCTTT
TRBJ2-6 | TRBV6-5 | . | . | CASSYMGLSGANVLTF | TGTGCCAGCAGTTACATGGGACTCTCTGGGGCCAACGTCCTGACTTTC
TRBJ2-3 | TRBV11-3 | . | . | CASSLGDIPTDTQYF | TGTGCCAGCAGCTTAGGGGACATCCCCACAGATACGCAGTATTTT
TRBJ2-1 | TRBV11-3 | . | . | CASSLGGSYNEQFF | TGTGCCAGCAGCTTAGGAGGCAGCTACAATGAGCAGTTCTTC
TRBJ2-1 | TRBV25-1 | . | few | CASSDPSAGGGHNEQFF | TGTGCCAGCAGTGACCCCTCGGCGGGTGGAGGTCACAATGAGCAGTTCTTC
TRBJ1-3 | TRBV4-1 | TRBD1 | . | CASSPVPGTGAAGNTIYF | TGCGCCAGCAGCCCGGTCCCCGGGACAGGGGCGGCTGGAAACACCATATATTTT
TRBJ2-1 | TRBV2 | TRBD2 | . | CASSPRVAGLHNEQFF | TGTGCCAGCAGTCCCCGGGTAGCGGGGCTCCACAATGAGCAGTTCTTC
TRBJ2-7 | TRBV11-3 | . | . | CASSFGSGPYEQYF | TGTGCCAGCAGCTTTGGGAGCGGACCCTACGAGCAGTACTTC
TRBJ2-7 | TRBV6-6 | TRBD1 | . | CASSYQGANEQYF | TGTGCCAGCAGTTACCAGGGGGCGAACGAGCAGTACTTC
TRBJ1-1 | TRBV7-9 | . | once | CASSLVTGNTEAFF | TGTGCCAGCAGCTTAGTGACGGGGAACACTGAAGCTTTCTTT
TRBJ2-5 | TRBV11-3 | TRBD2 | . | CASSLQGGGVQETQYF | TGTGCCAGCAGCTTACAGGGCGGGGGGGTCCAAGAGACCCAGTACTTC
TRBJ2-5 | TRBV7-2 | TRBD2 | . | CATVLLAGWGETQYF | TGTGCCACCGTACTCCTAGCGGGTTGGGGGGAGACCCAGTACTTC
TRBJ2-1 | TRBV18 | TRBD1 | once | CASSPKPTGDEQFF | TGTGCCAGCTCACCCAAACCGACAGGGGATGAGCAGTTCTTC
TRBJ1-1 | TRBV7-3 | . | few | CASSTDSESMNTEAFF | TGTGCCAGCAGCACGGACAGTGAAAGCATGAACACTGAAGCTTTCTTT
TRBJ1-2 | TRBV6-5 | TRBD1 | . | CASSYSGQGGFGGYTF | TGTGCCAGCAGTTACTCGGGACAAGGGGGCTTTGGTGGCTACACCTTC
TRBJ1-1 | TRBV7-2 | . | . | CASSRRGTEAFF | TGTGCCAGCAGTCGACGGGGGACTGAAGCTTTCTTT
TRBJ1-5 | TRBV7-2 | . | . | CASSLRAEGVDQPQHF | TGTGCCAGCAGCTTAAGGGCTGAGGGAGTCGATCAGCCCCAGCATTTT
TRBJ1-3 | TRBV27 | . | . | CASRSTGLRGGNTIYF | TGTGCCAGCAGGTCTACAGGTCTGAGAGGTGGAAACACCATATATTTT
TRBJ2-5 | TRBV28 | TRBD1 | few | CASSTGEETQYF | TGTGCCAGCAGTACAGGGGAAGAGACCCAGTACTTC
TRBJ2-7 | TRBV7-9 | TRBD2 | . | CSSSLGLAKDEQYF | TGTTCCAGCAGCTTAGGACTAGCGAAGGACGAGCAGTACTTC
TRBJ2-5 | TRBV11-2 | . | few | CASSLGHRVEETQYF | TGTGCCAGCAGCTTAGGCCACAGGGTCGAGGAGACCCAGTACTTC
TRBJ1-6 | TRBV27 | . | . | CASRGGGGSPLHF | TGTGCCAGCAGGGGGGGAGGGGGTTCACCCCTCCACTTT
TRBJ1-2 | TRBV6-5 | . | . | CASSYLHSRKDGYTF | TGTGCCAGCAGTTACTTACACAGCCGTAAGGATGGCTACACCTTC
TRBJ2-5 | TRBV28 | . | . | CASRQPGPGGQYF | TGTGCCAGCAGACAACCGGGCCCCGGGGGCCAGTACTTC
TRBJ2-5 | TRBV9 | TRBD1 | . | CASSKITGGQETQYF | TGTGCCAGCAGCAAAATTACAGGGGGCCAAGAGACCCAGTACTTC
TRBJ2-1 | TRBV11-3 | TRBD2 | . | CASSLRLAGVIYNEQFF | TGTGCCAGCAGCTTACGACTAGCGGGAGTGATATACAATGAGCAGTTCTTC
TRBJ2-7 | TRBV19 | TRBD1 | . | CASRDRDRNEQYF | TGTGCCAGTAGGGACAGGGATAGAAACGAGCAGTACTTC
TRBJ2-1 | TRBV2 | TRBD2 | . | CASSEAGVAGVYEQFF | TGTGCCAGCAGTGAAGCGGGGGTAGCGGGAGTATACGAGCAGTTCTTC
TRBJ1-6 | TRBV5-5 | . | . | CASSLDRDSPLHF | TGTGCCAGCAGCTTGGATCGGGATTCACCCCTCCACTTT
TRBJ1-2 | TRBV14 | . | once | CASSQDFSRGRVYGYTF | TGTGCCAGCAGCCAAGATTTCAGTCGCGGGAGGGTGTATGGCTACACCTTC
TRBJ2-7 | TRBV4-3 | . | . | CASSQEREGVYEQYF | TGCGCCAGCAGCCAAGAGAGGGAGGGGGTTTACGAGCAGTACTTC